One and the same sample provided the 23 T cell receptor beta chains below, sequenced in a study of PD-L1 blockade in urothelial cancer. Profiled with immunoSEQ multiplex PCR; TCRdb holds only in-frame clones, not every one. The sample lists about 45,000 clones, more than 70% occurring once. The input for sequencing was PBMCs, taken around atezolizumab (anti-PD-L1) treatment. All receptors come from a man older than 75 with urothelial cancer.

J is TRBJ1-1 and V is TRBV30; D gene ambiguous. CDR1 is GTSNPN, CDR2 SVGIG, per germline (reference sequence). The CDR3 totals 13 residues. The germline V and J ends were trimmed by 1 base and 2 bases, with 8 bases remaining between them. CDR3 coding DNA: TGTGCCTGGAGTGCCCGAGGTAACACTGAAGCTTTCTTT. Its translation is CAWSARGNTEAFF.

The rearrangement joins TRBV14 to TRBJ2-2; 8 positions agree with TRBD1. Germline assignment: CDR1 SGHDN and CDR2 FVKESK. The J segment lost 4 bases and the V segment lost 5 bases, leaving 9 bases of the junction unmatched. The CDR3 runs 16 residues. DNA for the CDR3: TGTGCCAGCAGCTCGGGACAGGTACGCGGCACCGGGGAGCTGTTTTTT. Protein product: CASSSGQVRGTGELFF.

The chain joins TRBV10-1 to TRBJ2-1, with 10 bases matching TRBD2. This CDR3 comprises 14 residues. V shed 2 bases, J shed 10 bases, and the junction held 5 bases outside the gene matches. The V gene's germline CDR1 is WNHNN and CDR2 SYGVQD (reference sequence). The CDR3 loop reads CASSELAGAGEQFF. CDR3 bases: TGCGCCAGCAGTGAGCTAGCGGGAGCGGGAGAGCAGTTCTTC.

The rearrangement uses TRBV7-9 and TRBJ2-3, with D uncertain. CDR3 length: 15 residues. CDR1 and CDR2 (germline): SEHNR, FQNEAQ (reference sequence). The V and J ends lost 5 bases and 0 bases respectively, with 12 bases between them. CDR3 sequence (DNA): TGTGCCAGCAGCCTGGAGCCTCCTAGCACAGATACGCAGTATTTT. Residues: CASSLEPPSTDTQYF.

The chain couples TRBV6-1 to TRBJ2-1, with D tentatively TRBD2 (6 bases). V was cut by 3 bases and J by 2 bases, with 8 bases left in between. The CDR3 contains 14 residues. From germline, CDR1 is MNHNS and CDR2 SASEGT. The CDR3 spells CASSEGLAYNEQFF. DNA of the CDR3: TGTGCCAGCAGTGAGGGACTGGCCTACAATGAGCAGTTCTTC.

V is TRBV7-2 and J is TRBJ2-7; 9 bases match TRBD1. CDR3 length: 15 residues. Germline lookup yields CDR1 SGHTA and CDR2 FQGNSA. With 5 bases clipped from V and 2 bases from J, the junction kept 7 bases outside the gene matches. The CDR3 DNA follows: TGTGCCAGCAGCCCCTATGGGACAGGGCCCTACGAGCAGTACTTC. This sequence encodes CASSPYGTGPYEQYF. Variable domain in full (rest from reference TRBV7-2 and TRBJ2-7): GAGVSQSPSNKVTEKGKDVELRCDPISGHTALYWYRQSLGQGLEFLIYFQGNSAPDKSGLPSDRFSAERTGGSVSTLTIQRTQQEDSAVYLCASSPYGTGPYEQYFGPGTRLTVT.

This clone was detected once. The chain links TRBV2 to TRBJ2-1; 10 bases line up with TRBD2. Unmatched junction bases numbered 8, after V lost 5 bases and J lost 4 bases. The germline gives CDR1 SNHLY, CDR2 FYNNEI. The CDR3 spans 16 residues. CDR3 residues: CASSKLTSGVYNEQFF. CDR3 nucleotide sequence: TGTGCCAGCAGTAAACTTACTAGCGGGGTTTACAATGAGCAGTTCTTC.

The chain links TRBV6-5 to TRBJ1-1; D is uncertain. Per the germline V gene, CDR1 is MNHEY and CDR2 is SVGAGI. The CDR3 is 14 residues long. With 6 bases removed from V and 5 bases from J, the gap between germline ends came to 16 bases. Written as DNA, the CDR3 is TGTGCCAGCAGGCCACCTTCGCGTGGTACTGAAGCTTTCTTT. Encoded protein: CASRPPSRGTEAFF.

Details on this clone: The junction differs from germline at one of its ends, possibly a read error. The genes are TRBV2 and TRBJ2-1; D gene uncertain. Germline-derived CDR1 and CDR2 are SNHLY and FYNNEI. The length of the CDR3 is 12 residues. This chain's CDR3 is CASSEEYGAQVF. The CDR3 nucleotides are TGTGCCAGCAGTGAAGAATACGGCGCCCAGGTCTTC. Supplemented by reference TRBV2 and TRBJ2-1, the full variable domain reads EPEVTQTPSHQVTQMGQEVILRCVPISNHLYFYWYRQILGQKVEFLVSFYNNEISEKSEIFDDQFSVERPDGSNFTLKIRSTKLEDSAMYFCASSEEYGAQVFGPGTRLTVL.

The table lists this clone with a few counts. This chain joins TRBV2 and TRBJ1-1; the D gene is possibly TRBD1 (5 bases). CDR1 and CDR2 (germline): SNHLY, FYNNEI. The CDR3 loop spans 15 amino acids. Trimming removed 4 bases at V and 0 bases at J, with 12 bases between. The CDR3 region is CASSGSAGMNTEAFF. In nucleotides, the CDR3 is TGTGCCAGCAGTGGAAGTGCAGGGATGAACACTGAAGCTTTCTTT. The full variable domain, with the rest looked up from reference TRBV2 and TRBJ1-1, is EPEVTQTPSHQVTQMGQEVILRCVPISNHLYFYWYRQILGQKVEFLVSFYNNEISEKSEIFDDQFSVERPDGSNFTLKIRSTKLEDSAMYFCASSGSAGMNTEAFFGQGTRLTVV.

The J gene is TRBJ2-1, the V gene TRBV12-5; TRBD2 matches 14 bases. The CDR3 is made up of 15 amino acids. The V gene end was trimmed by 4 bases and the J gene end by 7 bases; junction bases not matched to a gene: 3. Per germline, CDR1 LGHNT and CDR2 FRNRAP. The CDR3 sequence: CASGSGTSGSNEQFF. Written as DNA, the CDR3 is TGTGCTAGTGGTTCCGGGACTAGCGGGAGTAATGAGCAGTTCTTC.

The V call is TRBV19, the J call TRBJ2-5; 10 nucleotides match TRBD2. The V gene's germline CDR1 is LNHDA and CDR2 SQIVND (reference sequence). Unmatched junction bases numbered 11, after V lost 6 bases and J lost 1 base. This CDR3 region has 17 residues. CDR3 nucleotide sequence: TGTGCCAGTAGACACCATCGGACTAGCGGAACCCAAGAGACCCAGTACTTC. Translation: CASRHHRTSGTQETQYF.

This chain uses TRBV18 with TRBJ2-7; 8 bases align to TRBD2. This CDR3 region has 13 residues. The germline V gene has CDR1 KGHSH and CDR2 LQKENI. The trim removed 3 bases at V and 7 bases at J, leaving 5 bases unmatched. The CDR3 region is CASSPGTSGEQYF. The DNA for the CDR3 is TGTGCCAGCTCACCCGGGACTAGTGGGGAGCAGTACTTC. Full variable domain (missing parts from reference TRBV18 and TRBJ2-7): NAGVMQNPRHLVRRRGQEARLRCSPMKGHSHVYWYRQLPEEGLKFMVYLQKENIIDESGMPKERFSAEFPKEGPSILRIQQVVRGDSAAYFCASSPGTSGEQYFGPGTRLTVT.

As concerns this clone: Its ends do not fully match the called genes, so a read error is possible. J is TRBJ2-3 and V is TRBV10-3, with 7 bases matching TRBD2. Germline lookup yields CDR1 ENHRY and CDR2 SYGVKD. This CDR3 has 15 residues. The CDR3 nucleotides are TGTGCCATCAGTGAGGGGCGGGAGCCCACAAATACGCAGTATTTT. This translates into CAISEGREPTNTQYF.

The chain carries TRBV5-5 and TRBJ1-5; 9 positions agree with TRBD1. From germline, CDR1 is SGHKS and CDR2 YYEKEE (reference sequence). The V gene end was trimmed by 4 bases and the J gene end by 3 bases; junction bases not matched to a gene: 14. The CDR3 is 18 amino acids. DNA of the CDR3: TGTGCCAGCAGCCAGGAGCCGGTTGGACAGGGGAACAATCAGCCCCAGCATTTT. Its protein is CASSQEPVGQGNNQPQHF.

The chain is built from TRBV19 and TRBJ2-1; 12 nucleotides agree with TRBD2. The germline CDR1 and CDR2 sequences are LNHDA and SQIVND (reference sequence). The V and J ends lost 3 bases and 7 bases, in that order; junction bases with no gene match: 7. There are 16 residues in the CDR3. This CDR3 is CASSMALAGGMNEQFF. CDR3 DNA: TGTGCCAGTAGTATGGCGCTAGCGGGAGGGATGAATGAGCAGTTCTTC.

In this sample, this clone turned up once. This chain joins TRBV7-9 and TRBJ2-2, with D possibly matching TRBD2 (5 bases). Trimming shortened V by 2 bases and J by 5 bases, and 9 bases separated the two germline ends. This CDR3 is built from 14 residues. The germline V gene encodes CDR1 SEHNR and CDR2 FQNEAQ (reference sequence). This CDR3 is CASSLFEGTGELFF. CDR3 bases: TGTGCCAGCAGCTTATTTGAGGGAACCGGGGAGCTGTTTTTT.

V gene TRBV9 combines with J gene TRBJ2-7; 10 bases map to TRBD1. Germline V gene lookup returns CDR1 SGDLS and CDR2 YYNGEE. This CDR3 has 16 amino acids. V lost 4 bases, J lost 2 bases, and 9 bases stayed unmatched. CDR3 coding DNA: TGTGCCAGCAGCCCGACCCCCGGGACAGGGGCCTACGAGCAGTACTTC. Translating gives CASSPTPGTGAYEQYF.

This chain links TRBV2 with TRBJ2-1, with 11 bases lining up with TRBD2. Per the germline V gene, CDR1 is SNHLY and CDR2 is FYNNEI. Trimming took 8 bases from V and 8 from J; bases not matched to a gene: 5. The length of the CDR3 is 13 residues. The CDR3 nucleotides are TGTGCCAGCGATAGCGGGAGGGACTATGAGCAGTTCTTC. Translating it yields CASDSGRDYEQFF.

The chain uses TRBV5-1 and TRBJ1-1; 7 nucleotides agree with TRBD1. V shed 3 bases, J shed 1 base, and the junction held 3 bases outside the gene matches. From germline, CDR1 is SGHRS and CDR2 YFSETQ. The CDR3 sequence is 14 residues long. CDR3 sequence (DNA): TGCGCCAGCAGCTCTCGGACAGGGAACACTGAAGCTTTCTTT. It is translated as CASSSRTGNTEAFF.

This clone was recorded only once. The rearrangement links TRBV7-8 to TRBJ1-4; 8 nucleotides line up with TRBD1. Losses at the gene ends were 2 bases for V and 3 bases for J; bases not matched to a gene: 2. The CDR3 sequence is 15 residues long. The V gene's germline CDR1 is SGHVS and CDR2 FQNEAQ. CDR3: CASSLQGAANEKLFF. The CDR3, as DNA: TGTGCCAGCAGCTTACAGGGGGCGGCTAATGAAAAACTGTTTTTT.

This chain uses TRBV18 with TRBJ2-1; TRBD1 is a possible D gene (6 bases). Per the germline V gene, CDR1 is KGHSH and CDR2 is LQKENI. Deletions cut 3 bases from V and 5 bases from J, with 11 bases between. This CDR3 is built from 14 residues. The chain's CDR3 is CASSPTGQNNEQFF. CDR3 nucleotides: TGTGCCAGCTCACCCACCGGACAGAACAATGAGCAGTTCTTC.

J is TRBJ2-3 and V is TRBV11-2, with D maybe TRBD2 (6 bases). CDR3 length: 15 amino acids. CDR1 is SGHAT and CDR2 is FQNNGV in the germline V gene. Trimming pared 6 bases from V and 3 bases from J, leaving 16 bases between. Here the CDR3 DNA reads TGTGCCAGCAGTGCCTACGGGGGTACTACAGATACGCAGTATTTT. As protein: CASSAYGGTTDTQYF.